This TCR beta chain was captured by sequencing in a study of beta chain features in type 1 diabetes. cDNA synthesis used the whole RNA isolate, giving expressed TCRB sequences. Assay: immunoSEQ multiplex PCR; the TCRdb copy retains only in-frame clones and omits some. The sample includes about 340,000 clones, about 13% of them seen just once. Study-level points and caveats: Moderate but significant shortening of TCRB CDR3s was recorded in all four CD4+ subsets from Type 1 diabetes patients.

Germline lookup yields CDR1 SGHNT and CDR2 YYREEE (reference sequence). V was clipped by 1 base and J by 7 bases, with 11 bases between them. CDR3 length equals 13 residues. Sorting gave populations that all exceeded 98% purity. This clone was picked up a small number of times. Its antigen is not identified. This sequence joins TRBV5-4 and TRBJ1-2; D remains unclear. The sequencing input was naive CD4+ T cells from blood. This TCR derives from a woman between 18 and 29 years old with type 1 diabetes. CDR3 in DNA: TGTGCCAGCAGCTTGCTCCCCACCAGTGGCTACACCTTC. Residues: CASSLLPTSGYTF.